The 8 T cell receptor beta chains in this list originate from one sample, sequenced in a study of blood T cell repertoires in COVID-19. The repertoire was sequenced with immunoSEQ multiplex PCR; TCRdb's copy has only in-frame clones and lacks some. The sample consists of about 160,000 clones, roughly 80% of them appearing once. Sequencing was done on a sample of PBMCs or T cells enriched from blood (not recorded which). These receptors all come from a woman aged 60-75 years who had recovered from COVID-19.

The chain employs TRBV27 and TRBJ1-6; 9 bases fit TRBD1. Germline lookup yields CDR1 MNHEY and CDR2 SMNVEV (reference sequence). This CDR3 has 16 amino acids. V lost 6 bases and J lost 10; bases outside the gene matches: 13. DNA for the CDR3: TGTGCCAGCAGACGCACTGCCGGGACAGGGAACTCACCCCTCCACTTT. Protein: CASRRTAGTGNSPLHF.

This clone was seen a single time. The chain uses TRBV5-1 and TRBJ2-3, with TRBD2 matching over 16 bases. Trimming at V came to 4 bases and at J to 4 bases, leaving 9 bases not matched to a gene. This CDR3 has 18 amino acids. The V gene's germline CDR1 is SGHRS and CDR2 YFSETQ. CDR3: CASSPGLAGGPRADTQYF. CDR3 DNA: TGCGCCAGCAGCCCGGGACTAGCGGGGGGGCCTAGGGCAGATACGCAGTATTTT.

V usage is TRBV5-1 and J usage is TRBJ1-2; 7 positions agree with TRBD1. V gave up 3 bases and J gave up 0 bases; unmatched junction bases: 5. The germline CDR1 and CDR2 sequences are SGHRS and YFSETQ. The length of the CDR3 is 15 residues. The CDR3 sequence: CASSYGDSPNYGYTF. CDR3 nucleotides: TGCGCCAGCAGCTACGGGGACAGCCCTAACTATGGCTACACCTTC. Full variable domain (outside the CDR3, taken from reference TRBV5-1 and TRBJ1-2): KAGVTQTPRYLIKTRGQQVTLSCSPISGHRSVSWYQQTPGQGLQFLFEYFSETQRNKGNFPGRFSGRQFSNSRSEMNVSTLELGDSALYLCASSYGDSPNYGYTFGSGTRLTVV.

V usage is TRBV9 and J usage is TRBJ2-2; TRBD1 might be the D (6 bases). This CDR3 is 14 amino acids long. Trimming left V 2 bases short and J 7 bases short, with 12 bases between. CDR1 and CDR2 from the germline V gene are SGDLS and YYNGEE. The CDR3 bases are TGTGCCAGCAGCGTTACCCAGGGGATCGGGGAGCTGTTTTTT. This sequence encodes CASSVTQGIGELFF.

V usage is TRBV28 and J usage is TRBJ1-5; 7 bases line up with TRBD1. Germline values: CDR1 MDHEN, CDR2 SYDVKM. The CDR3 covers 16 residues. V was clipped by 3 bases and J by 0 bases; unmatched bases: 5. CDR3 bases: TGTGCCAGCAGTTTTACCGGGACAGATAGCAATCAGCCCCAGCATTTT. This sequence encodes CASSFTGTDSNQPQHF.

This CDR3 reads CASSPLQGDSYGYTF. CDR3 coding DNA: TGTGCCAGCAGCCCTTTACAGGGTGACAGCTATGGCTACACCTTC. The chain has TRBV5-4 and TRBJ1-2; D is perhaps TRBD1 (6 bases). The CDR3 sequence is 15 residues long. Between the trimmed V and J ends, which lost 4 bases and 4 bases, there was a span of 17 bases. CDR1 is SGHNT, CDR2 YYREEE, per germline (reference sequence).

This chain connects TRBV29-1 to TRBJ2-5, with D perhaps matching TRBD2 (5 bases). The CDR3 loop spans 15 amino acids. Germline loops: CDR1 SQVTM, CDR2 ANQGSEA. V gave up 3 bases and J gave up 2 bases, with 16 bases separating them. The CDR3 region is CSVDGTGSFQETQYF. CDR3 coding DNA: TGCAGCGTTGACGGCACGGGAAGCTTTCAAGAGACCCAGTACTTC.

Remarks on this clone: One end of the junction is discordant with germline, which a read error may explain. V gene TRBV30 combines with J gene TRBJ2-1; D uncertain. This CDR3 is 11 amino acids long. Germline V gives CDR1 GTSNPN, CDR2 SVGIG (reference sequence). The CDR3 DNA sequence: TGTGCCTGGAGTATGAGGAATGGGCAGTTCTTC. It translates to CAWSMRNGQFF.